These 27 T cell receptor beta chains were all obtained from the same sample, sequenced in a study of CD8 T cells in Susac syndrome. Random hexamers were used to reverse transcribe the RNA input (about 0.5 to 1 ug). Using its own MiXCR run on the immunoSEQ multiplex PCR reads, TCRdb lists one record per CDR3 protein. The sample yields over 70,000 distinct CDR3 sequences, about 95% seen once. Sequences were obtained from CD8+ T cells from PBMCs. The receptor set was obtained from a human donor with Susac syndrome.

This chain connects TRBV5-6 to TRBJ1-5; D gene ambiguous. CDR1 SGHDT and CDR2 YYEEEE come from the germline V gene. The ends were cut back, 4 bases at V and 4 bases at J, with 12 bases in the middle. The CDR3 spans 14 residues. The CDR3 DNA sequence: TGTGCCAGCAGCCCACGACTGAAAAATCAGCCCCAGCATTTT. Amino acids: CASSPRLKNQPQHF.

V gene TRBV10-3 combines with J gene TRBJ1-1; 7 nucleotides align to TRBD1. The CDR3 has 13 amino acids. The V gene's germline CDR1 is ENHRY and CDR2 SYGVKD. Trimming took 3 bases from V and 10 from J; bases not matched to a gene: 8. The CDR3: CAISDTDRERAFF. In nucleotides, the CDR3 is TGTGCCATCAGTGACACCGACAGGGAGCGAGCTTTCTTT.

The genes are TRBV4-3 and TRBJ2-5; no reliable D call. This CDR3 spans 15 amino acids. Germline V gene data show CDR1 as LGHNA and CDR2 as YSLEER. The V gene lost 0 bases and the J gene lost 4 bases, with 12 bases spanning the gap. The CDR3 is CASSQDTSAGETQYF. DNA of the CDR3: TGCGCCAGCAGCCAAGACACGTCCGCCGGAGAGACCCAGTACTTC.

The gene calls are TRBV7-2 and TRBJ2-3; 7 positions agree with TRBD2. Germline assignment: CDR1 SGHTA and CDR2 FQGNSA. V gave up 1 base and J gave up 6 bases; unmatched junction bases: 7. This CDR3 region has 15 residues. The CDR3 coding sequence is TGTGCCAGCAGCTTAGGCCTAGGGGAGGGGGATACGCAGTATTTT. Translating gives CASSLGLGEGDTQYF. The full variable domain, with the rest looked up from reference TRBV7-2 and TRBJ2-3, is GAGVSQSPSNKVTEKGKDVELRCDPISGHTALYWYRQSLGQGLEFLIYFQGNSAPDKSGLPSDRFSAERTGGSVSTLTIQRTQQEDSAVYLCASSLGLGEGDTQYFGPGTRLTVL.

The chain uses TRBV6-5 and TRBJ1-2, with D possibly matching TRBD1 (5 bases). V was cut by 2 bases and J by 2 bases, with 12 bases left in between. The CDR3 has 15 residues. Germline CDR1 and CDR2: MNHEY and SVGAGI. The CDR3 sequence is CASSYASRVNYGYTF. The CDR3 DNA sequence: TGTGCCAGCAGTTACGCGAGCAGGGTGAACTATGGCTACACCTTC.

V is TRBV2 and J is TRBJ1-2; no reliable D call. Trimming took off 3 bases at V and 4 bases at J, with 12 bases between the two ends. The CDR3 sequence is 14 residues long. Germline-derived CDR1 and CDR2 are SNHLY and FYNNEI. DNA of the CDR3: TGTGCCAGCAGTGATGGGAGGGTGAGCTATGGCTACACCTTC. It translates to CASSDGRVSYGYTF.

The chain links TRBV7-2 to TRBJ1-2; tentative D call: TRBD1 (6 bases). This CDR3 has 14 residues. The germline V gene has CDR1 SGHTA and CDR2 FQGNSA. The V and J ends lost 5 bases and 3 bases respectively, with 13 bases between them. The CDR3, as DNA: TGTGCCAGCAGCCTGAACAGGGAGTACTATGGCTACACCTTC. This translates into CASSLNREYYGYTF.

V gene TRBV9 combines with J gene TRBJ2-1; 7 bases fit TRBD2. This CDR3 has 17 amino acids. Trimming cost V 3 bases and J 4 bases; bases outside gene matches: 13. Germline assignment: CDR1 SGDLS and CDR2 YYNGEE. The CDR3 DNA sequence: TGTGCCAGCAGCGGGTCCCTCCGGGGGGAGTCATACAATGAGCAGTTCTTC. Translating it yields CASSGSLRGESYNEQFF.

The chain carries TRBV7-2 and TRBJ1-2, with TRBD1 as a possible D gene (5 bases). Deletions cut 1 base from V and 4 bases from J, with 10 bases between. This CDR3 comprises 14 residues. From germline, CDR1 is SGHTA and CDR2 FQGNSA. For the CDR3, the DNA is TGTGCCAGCAGCTTAGTAATCAGGGCCTATGGCTACACCTTC. Encoded protein: CASSLVIRAYGYTF.

The CDR3 loop reads CASSLSPTGNTEAFF. DNA of the CDR3: TGCGCCAGCAGCTTGAGTCCTACAGGGAACACTGAAGCTTTCTTT. The J gene is TRBJ1-1, the V gene TRBV5-1; D may be TRBD1 (5 bases). This CDR3 region has 15 residues. CDR1 is SGHRS and CDR2 is YFSETQ in the germline V gene. The ends were cut back, 1 base at V and 1 base at J, with 11 bases in the middle. Filled out from reference TRBV5-1 and TRBJ1-1, the complete variable domain reads KAGVTQTPRYLIKTRGQQVTLSCSPISGHRSVSWYQQTPGQGLQFLFEYFSETQRNKGNFPGRFSGRQFSNSRSEMNVSTLELGDSALYLCASSLSPTGNTEAFFGQGTRLTVV.

The chain is built from TRBV4-3 and TRBJ2-3, with 10 bases identical to TRBD2. The CDR3 is made up of 16 amino acids. Germline lookup yields CDR1 LGHNA and CDR2 YSLEER. V dropped 4 bases and J dropped 2; count of bases not matched to a gene: 6. CDR3 nucleotides: TGCGCCAGCAGCCCCGAGACTAGCGGGTACACAGATACGCAGTATTTT. This codes for CASSPETSGYTDTQYF.

The chain is built from TRBV4-1 and TRBJ2-5, with D perhaps TRBD2 (6 bases). Trimming shortened V by 0 bases and J by 5 bases, and 13 bases separated the two germline ends. The CDR3 spans 15 residues. CDR1 and CDR2 from the germline V gene are MGHRA and YSYEKL. The CDR3 nucleotides are TGCGCCAGCAGCCAAGAAGGAGGGAACATGGAGACCCAGTACTTC. Encoded protein: CASSQEGGNMETQYF.

CDR3 nucleotides: TGTGCCAGCAGCAACCTCAATACTTTGGCACTCCAAGAGACCCAGTACTTC. This sequence encodes CASSNLNTLALQETQYF. The chain recombines TRBV5-6 with TRBJ2-5; D ambiguous. The CDR3 length is 17 residues. The germline CDR1 and CDR2 sequences are SGHDT and YYEEEE. Trimming removed 4 bases from V and 1 base from J, with 20 bases in between.

The chain links TRBV5-6 to TRBJ2-4; D is unclear. V shed 4 bases and J shed 2 bases, with 13 bases lying between them. CDR3 length equals 15 residues. Germline V gives CDR1 SGHDT, CDR2 YYEEEE. CDR3 sequence reads: CASSPSVESKNIQYF. CDR3 nucleotides: TGTGCCAGCAGCCCCAGCGTGGAGTCCAAAAACATTCAGTACTTC.

The J gene is TRBJ2-1, the V gene TRBV30; possibly TRBD2 for D (5 bases). In germline, CDR1 is GTSNPN, CDR2 SVGIG (reference sequence). Trimming cost V 3 bases and J 4 bases, with 16 bases left between them. CDR3 size: 15 residues. In DNA, the CDR3 is TGTGCCTGGAGCTCCGAGGGTTGGGAATACAATGAGCAGTTCTTC. It specifies CAWSSEGWEYNEQFF.

The chain employs TRBV20-1 and TRBJ1-1, with TRBD1 matching over 10 bases. The CDR3 has 14 amino acids. Trimming cost V 5 bases and J 2 bases; bases outside gene matches: 5. Germline lookup yields CDR1 DFQATT and CDR2 SNEGSKA (reference sequence). The CDR3 nucleotides read TGCAGTGCTCAGGACAGGGGGTATAACACTGAAGCTTTCTTT. Residues: CSAQDRGYNTEAFF.

The V gene is TRBV7-2, the J gene TRBJ1-3; D ambiguous. The V gene's germline CDR1 is SGHTA and CDR2 FQGNSA. V was cut by 1 base and J by 8 bases, with 9 bases left in between. This CDR3 has 13 residues. CDR3 region: CASSLEMRDTIYF. Written as DNA, the CDR3 is TGTGCCAGCAGCTTAGAGATGAGGGACACCATATATTTT.

The chain has TRBV5-1 and TRBJ2-4; D is undetermined. The length of the CDR3 is 15 residues. Trimming removed 3 bases from V and 0 bases from J, with 10 bases in between. Germline CDR1 and CDR2: SGHRS and YFSETQ. CDR3 coding DNA: TGCGCCAGCAGCTCTGTCGGGTTAGCCAAAAACATTCAGTACTTC. Translated, it gives CASSSVGLAKNIQYF.

This chain links TRBV9 with TRBJ2-5; TRBD2 is a possible D gene (5 bases). Trimming removed 2 bases at V and 7 bases at J, with 15 bases between. This CDR3 is 14 amino acids long. Germline CDR1 SGDLS, CDR2 YYNGEE. The chain's CDR3 is CASSVEGLTGTQYF. In DNA, the CDR3 is TGTGCCAGCAGCGTTGAGGGCCTTACGGGGACCCAGTACTTC.

The chain is built from TRBV29-1 and TRBJ1-1; D gene ambiguous. This CDR3 spans 11 amino acids. Trimming pared 1 base from V and 11 bases from J, leaving 11 bases between. Germline CDR1 is SQVTM and CDR2 is ANQGSEA. The CDR3 sequence: CSVEGTLGAFF. DNA for the CDR3: TGCAGCGTTGAAGGGACTTTGGGGGCTTTCTTT.

V usage is TRBV12-3 or TRBV12-4 and J usage is TRBJ1-5; D perhaps matches TRBD1 (5 bases). V dropped 1 base and J dropped 7 bases, with 14 bases sitting between them. The CDR3 consists of 15 residues. DNA of the CDR3: TGTGCCAGCAGTTTAGGGGCCGGGAGGGGACAGCCCCAGCATTTT. Amino acid sequence: CASSLGAGRGQPQHF.

A single count supports this clonotype. This chain links TRBV15 with TRBJ2-5; TRBD2 matches at 9 bases. The V gene end was trimmed by 5 bases and the J gene end by 3 bases; junction bases not matched to a gene: 7. Germline V gene lookup returns CDR1 LNHNV and CDR2 YYDKDF (reference sequence). The length of the CDR3 is 15 residues. The CDR3 bases are TGTGCCACCAGCCGCTCGGCTAGCGGGGAAGAGACCCAGTACTTC. It encodes CATSRSASGEETQYF.

J is TRBJ1-2 and V is TRBV20-1; a weak D match, TRBD1 (6 bases). The CDR3 consists of 11 residues. The ends were cut back, 5 bases at V and 5 bases at J, with 9 bases in the middle. Germline V gene sequence: CDR1 DFQATT, CDR2 SNEGSKA (reference sequence). CDR3 loop: CSAGGQYGYTF. The CDR3 region has the DNA TGCAGTGCTGGTGGACAGTATGGCTACACCTTC.

The chain uses TRBV20-1 and TRBJ1-5; D not resolved. The length of the CDR3 is 13 residues. The V gene's germline CDR1 is DFQATT and CDR2 SNEGSKA (reference sequence). Trimming stripped 6 bases from V and 8 bases from J, with 17 bases between. CDR3 sequence: CSASPPLLEPQHF. In DNA form, the CDR3 reads TGCAGTGCGTCCCCCCCGCTACTTGAGCCCCAGCATTTT.

This sequence joins TRBV14 and TRBJ2-5; TRBD1 aligns across 9 bases. Germline CDR1 is SGHDN and CDR2 is FVKESK. The V gene end was trimmed by 2 bases and the J gene end by 5 bases; junction bases not matched to a gene: 12. This CDR3 spans 17 amino acids. DNA for the CDR3: TGTGCCAGCAGCCAAACAACCTTTGGGACAGGGACGGAGACCCAGTACTTC. Protein product: CASSQTTFGTGTETQYF.

The chain couples TRBV30 to TRBJ2-2, with 7 positions matching TRBD1. Germline CDR1 reads GTSNPN; CDR2 reads SVGIG (reference sequence). This CDR3 spans 13 amino acids. The CDR3 here is CGRQGWDTGELFF. DNA of the CDR3: TGTGGACGACAGGGATGGGACACCGGGGAGCTGTTTTTT.

The chain recombines TRBV18 with TRBJ1-3; TRBD1 is a possible D gene (5 bases). The CDR3 has 17 amino acids. Germline V lookup: CDR1 KGHSH, CDR2 LQKENI. V lost 3 bases, J lost 0 bases, and 15 bases lay in between. In nucleotides, the CDR3 is TGTGCCAGCTCACCTTGGGACTTCCTACCCTCTGGAAACACCATATATTTT. It yields the protein CASSPWDFLPSGNTIYF.